A selection of T cell receptor beta chains follows, all from one sample in a study of response to subunit inactivated influenza vaccine. TCRdb recomputed calls from the RT-PCR reads with MiXCR, one row per CDR3 protein. This table holds about 800,000 distinct CDR3 sequences, less than 25% found once. The specimen comprised PBMCs from blood, sampled about 5 days after vaccination. These receptors all stem from a man aged 45-65 years who received an inactivated influenza vaccine. The CDR3 runs from the conserved cysteine through the conserved F or W. D genes are given only for firm matches. Some rows mark clone size as missing; the rest say once, few, many or name a class of expanded clone.

length	size	D	V	J	DNA	CDR3
17	NA	TRBD2	TRBV10-3	TRBJ2-1	TGTGCCACCCGGGGCGGCTTAGCGGGAGGCAAGGGCCGTGAGCAGTTCTTC	CATRGGLAGGKGREQFF
17	NA	TRBD2	TRBV4-3	TRBJ2-3	TGCGCCAGCAGCCAAGTGGGGACTAGCGGGGGCACAGATACGCAGTATTTT	CASSQVGTSGGTDTQYF
16	few	TRBD2	TRBV20-1	TRBJ2-5	TGCAGTGCCCCCTTGGTGGGGAGGGCCCTTCGGGAGACCCAGTACTTC	CSAPLVGRALRETQYF
14	NA	NA	TRBV11-2	TRBJ2-2	TGTGCCAGCAGCTTGGATTGGGGAGCCGGGGAGCTGTTTTTT	CASSLDWGAGELFF
16	NA	NA	TRBV24-1	TRBJ2-2	TGTGCCACCAGTGATTTTCGGCAGGCCAACACCGGGGAGCTGTTTTTT	CATSDFRQANTGELFF
18	NA	NA	TRBV11-1	TRBJ2-2	TGTGCCAGCAGCTCGAACCTAATTCGGGGCAAAAACACCGGGGAGCTGTTTTTT	CASSSNLIRGKNTGELFF
13	few	TRBD1	TRBV20-1	TRBJ1-6	TGCAGTGCTAGAGGGGACAGGAATTCACCCCTCCACTTT	CSARGDRNSPLHF
13	NA	NA	TRBV27	TRBJ2-3	TGTGCCAGCAGCTTAGATGGTGAGGATACGCAGTATTTT	CASSLDGEDTQYF
15	few	TRBD2	TRBV7-3	TRBJ2-3	TGTGCCAGCAGCTTAAATAGCGGGAGAACAGATACGCAGTATTTT	CASSLNSGRTDTQYF
13	NA	NA	TRBV7-2	TRBJ2-2	TGTGCCAGCAGCCCGGATGGCATCGGGGAGCTGTTTTTT	CASSPDGIGELFF
16	few	TRBD1	TRBV12-3/TRBV12-4	TRBJ2-7	TGTGCCAGCAGTTTGGGGGGCGGGACAGGGATAGACGAGCAGTACTTC	CASSLGGGTGIDEQYF
12	NA	NA	TRBV27	TRBJ2-1	TGTGCCAGCAGTACCCCTAGGAATGAGCAGTTCTTC	CASSTPRNEQFF
17	few	TRBD2	TRBV6-5	TRBJ2-3	TGTGCCAGCAGTTCTCCGACTAGCGGGGACTACACAGATACGCAGTATTTT	CASSSPTSGDYTDTQYF
16	NA	TRBD1	TRBV5-1	TRBJ2-5	TGCGCCAGCAGCCCCGGGACAGGGGGCTTGCATGAGACCCAGTACTTC	CASSPGTGGLHETQYF
13	NA	NA	TRBV12-3/TRBV12-4	TRBJ2-1	TGTGCCAGCAGCCGGGACCTTAACTGGGAGCAGTTCTTC	CASSRDLNWEQFF
17	few	TRBD2	TRBV6-4	TRBJ2-7	TGTGCCAGCAGATTACAAATTGGACTAGGACCAACCTACGAGCAGTACTTC	CASRLQIGLGPTYEQYF
10	many	NA	TRBV10-3	TRBJ1-2	TGTGCCACAGGAGGTGGTGGCTACACCTTC	CATGGGGYTF
13	many	NA	TRBV12-3/TRBV12-4	TRBJ2-2	TGTGCCAGCAGTTTTATGAACACCGGGGAGCTGTTTTTT	CASSFMNTGELFF